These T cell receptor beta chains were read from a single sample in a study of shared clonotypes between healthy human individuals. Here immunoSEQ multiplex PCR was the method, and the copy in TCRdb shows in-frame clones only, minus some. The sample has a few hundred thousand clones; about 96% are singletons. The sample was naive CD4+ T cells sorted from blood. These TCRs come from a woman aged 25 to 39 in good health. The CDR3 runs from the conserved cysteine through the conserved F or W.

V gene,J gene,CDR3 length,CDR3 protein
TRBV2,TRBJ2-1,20,CASSGGNKAAGTLFDNEQFF
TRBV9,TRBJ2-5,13,CASSYGSGETQYF
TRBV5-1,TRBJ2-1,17,CASSFLPGLGGRDEQFF
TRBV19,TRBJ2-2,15,CASSRRSLETGELFF
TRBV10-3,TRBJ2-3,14,CAITGPHPSDTQYF
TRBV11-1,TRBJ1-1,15,CASRTGTGGNTEAFF
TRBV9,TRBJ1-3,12,CASSVSGNTIYF
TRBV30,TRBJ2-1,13,CAWSPYPYNEQLF
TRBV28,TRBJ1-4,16,CASSLTYEGSGEKLFF
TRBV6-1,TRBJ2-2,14,CASSVRQDTGELFF
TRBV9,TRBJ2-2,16,CASSVGLAGADGELFF
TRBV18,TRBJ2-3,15,CASSGTGGLPDTQYF
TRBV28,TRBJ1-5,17,CASSSSRGVRSNQPQHF
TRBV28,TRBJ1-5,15,CASSVVRKKNQPQHF
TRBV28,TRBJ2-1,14,CASRMKAGVNEQFF
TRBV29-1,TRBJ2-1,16,CSARTSGRSSYNEQFF
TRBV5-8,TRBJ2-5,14,CASRPGPLRETQYF
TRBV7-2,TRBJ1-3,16,CASSLDQIVSGNTIYF
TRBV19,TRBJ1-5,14,CASSRDSLGQPQHF
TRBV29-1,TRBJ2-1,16,CSVEDLETGTSNEQFF
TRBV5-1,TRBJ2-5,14,CASSSRTDQETQYF
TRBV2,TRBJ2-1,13,CASSEGLSHEQFF
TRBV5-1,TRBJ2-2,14,CASGAGGPSGELFF
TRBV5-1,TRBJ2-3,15,CASSLEGASTDTQYF
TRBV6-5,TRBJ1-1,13,CASMRSVNTEAFF
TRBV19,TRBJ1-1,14,CASSIVGRSAEAFF
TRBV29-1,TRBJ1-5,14,CSVGVGTSNQPQHF
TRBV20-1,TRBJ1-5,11,CSASGDQPQHF
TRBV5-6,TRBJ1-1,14,CASSLERGPTEAFF
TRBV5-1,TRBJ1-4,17,CASSRGHAGGANEKLFF
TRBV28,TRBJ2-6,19,CASSSPGGTKYSGANVLTF
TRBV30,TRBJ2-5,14,CAWSVGGYGETQYF
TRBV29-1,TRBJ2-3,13,CSVERYGVDTQYF
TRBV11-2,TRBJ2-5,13,CAGSPGQEGTQYF
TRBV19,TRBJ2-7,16,CASSISAPGGIYEQYF
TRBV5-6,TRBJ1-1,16,CASIKLGQTRGTEAFF
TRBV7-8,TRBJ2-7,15,CASSHGPPGFYEQYF
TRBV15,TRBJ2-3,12,CATRSGTDTQYF
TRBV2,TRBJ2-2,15,CASSEHGGGTGELFF
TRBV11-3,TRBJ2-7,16,CASSSGGLAGGYEQYF
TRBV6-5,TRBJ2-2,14,CASNDRVDSGELFF
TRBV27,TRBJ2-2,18,CASSPPLRDSLGTGELFF
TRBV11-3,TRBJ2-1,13,CASSAGAGGLQFF
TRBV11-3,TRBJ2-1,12,CASSSELGEQFF
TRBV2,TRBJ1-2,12,CASSGGEGGYTF
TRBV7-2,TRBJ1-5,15,CASSRGPNSNQPQHF
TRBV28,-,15,CASSLLPGNSYEQYF
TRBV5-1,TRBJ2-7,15,CASSSAGTGPYEQYF
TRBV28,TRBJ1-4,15,CASSWQGATNEKLFF
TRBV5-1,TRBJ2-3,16,CASSSLPQREGDTQYF
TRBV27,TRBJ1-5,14,CASSLRQGGKPQHF
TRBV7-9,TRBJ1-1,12,CASSSTNTEAFF
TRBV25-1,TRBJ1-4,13,CASSENWREKLFF
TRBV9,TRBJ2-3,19,CASSGGLLGIAGNTDTQYF